These T cell receptor beta chains were read from a single sample in a study of T cells in Graves' hyperthyroidism and ophthalmopathy. TCRdb redid the calling of the multiplex PCR reads with MiXCR, one entry per CDR3 protein. The table includes some 800,000 distinct CDR3 sequences, approximately 40% detected once. Sequenced sample: blood. All receptors derive from a man aged 18 to 29 with Graves' hyperthyroidism. CDR3s include the opening cysteine and the closing phenylalanine or tryptophan. The D gene is left open where the match is weak. Clone size is not always given. Where it is, it says once, few, many or a class for expanded clones.

D gene	V gene	J gene	clone size	CDR3 DNA	CDR3 protein
.	TRBV7-9	TRBJ2-7	many	TGTGCCAGCAGCTTATTGGGGGCCTACGAGCAGTACTTC	CASSLLGAYEQYF
.	TRBV7-9	TRBJ2-7	few	TGTGCCAGCAGCACGGACAGTTTGTACGAGCAGTACTTC	CASSTDSLYEQYF
TRBD1	TRBV7-2	TRBJ2-7	few	TGTGCCAGCAGCTCATTACCCGGGACAGGGCGAGGCGAGCAGTACTTC	CASSSLPGTGRGEQYF
.	TRBV7-2	TRBJ1-3	.	TGTGCCAGCAGCCTTCCGTGGCCCGCTGGAAACACCATATATTTT	CASSLPWPAGNTIYF
.	TRBV7-2	TRBJ1-2	few	TGTGCCAGCAGCTTCAGGGGCCCCTCCGACTATGGCTACACCTTC	CASSFRGPSDYGYTF
.	TRBV5-1	TRBJ2-2	many	TGCGCCAGCAGCTTGGCCTCCTCCGGGGAGCTGTTTTTT	CASSLASSGELFF
TRBD2	TRBV10-3	TRBJ2-5	.	TGTGCCATCAGTGGGACTAGAGGGCAAGAGACCCAGTACTTC	CAISGTRGQETQYF
TRBD2	TRBV12-3/TRBV12-4	TRBJ2-5	few	TGTGCCAGCAGTTTAGAGGCGGGAGCCTCAGAGACCCAGTACTTC	CASSLEAGASETQYF
.	TRBV6-5	TRBJ1-1	.	TGTGCCAGCAGCCATGCGGAGAACACTGAAGCTTTCTTT	CASSHAENTEAFF
TRBD1	TRBV20-1	TRBJ1-5	.	TGCAGTGCTACGACGGACAGGGGGCTCAATCAGCCCCAGCATTTT	CSATTDRGLNQPQHF
.	TRBV20-1	TRBJ1-5	many	TGCAGTGCTAGAGAGGATAGTAATCAGCCCCAGCATTTT	CSAREDSNQPQHF
.	TRBV4-2	TRBJ1-2	.	TGTGCCAGCAGCTTGGACGACAGGAACTATGGCTACACCTTC	CASSLDDRNYGYTF